This record concerns one TCR beta chain sequence. Its antigen is unidentified. Germline assignment: CDR1 SGDLS and CDR2 YYNGEE. CDR3 length equals 13 residues. The sample comes from a study of CXCR3-negative and CXCR3-positive naive CD8 T cells. Carrying UMI labels, the TRB cDNA libraries were prepared through 5' RACE. TCRdb reanalyzed the 5' RACE reads and collapses them to one entry per CDR3 protein, without DNA. The listing records roughly 110,000 distinct CDR3 sequences. Study findings and constraints: Naive cells positive for CXCR3 carried more hydrophobic TRB CDR3s than CXCR3-negative ones.

The sequence derives from a human donor in good health. Some clones in this sample may be carry-over from other donors' samples. The sequencing input was naive CXCR3+ CD8+ T cells from blood. Subset in this sample: CD45RO-CCR7+CD27+CD95- naive CD8+ T cells expressing CXCR3 (TNR3+). This rearrangement joins TRBV9 to TRBJ2-1; no DNA is available, so the TRBD1 call from TCRdb remains unchecked. The CDR3 region is CASSVLAGDEQFF.